Sequencing of this TCR beta chain was carried out in a study of T cells after yellow fever vaccination. This clonotype was seen a handful of times. V dropped 0 bases and J dropped 7 bases, with 13 bases sitting between them. CDR3 length: 15 amino acids. CDR1 SGHTS and CDR2 YDEGEE come from the germline V gene. TCRdb passed the 5' RACE reads through MiXCR, listing each CDR3 protein once. The sample lists 150,000 to 200,000 distinct CDR3 sequences, approximately 6.2% occurring once. The chain employs TRBV5-8 and TRBJ2-2; D is perhaps TRBD1 (5 bases). The sample was CD4+ T cells sorted from PBMCs, taken on the day of the first yellow fever vaccination. The sequence derives from a man in his late teens or twenties who received the YFV17D yellow fever vaccine. The DNA for the CDR3 is TGTGCCAGCAGCTTGGGACAGCTAGGATACGGGGAGCTGTTTTTT. Translating gives CASSLGQLGYGELFF.